This is a list of T cell receptor beta chains from one sample in a study of a mutant IDH1 vaccine in newly diagnosed glioma. Antigens of these TCRs are unknown. Data came from immunoSEQ multiplex PCR; TCRdb stores just in-frame clones and leaves some out. The sample contains about 85,000 clones, about 90% of which appear only once. The starting material was PBMCs, obtained from a glioma patient whose treatment included an IDH1 peptide vaccine. These receptors were taken from a woman in her fifties or sixties with glioma. Both conserved end residues are part of each CDR3. Each record gives: clone size, J gene, V gene, D gene, CDR3 DNA, CDR3 protein. A D gene is named only where the DNA matches it firmly. Size values are once, few and many counts, or a class for expanded clones, and some rows have none.

>.|TRBJ1-5|TRBV28|.
TGTGCCAGCAGTTTATGGCAGGTTCGGAATCAGCCCCAGCATTTT
CASSLWQVRNQPQHF
>.|TRBJ1-1|TRBV6-5|.
TGTGCCAGCAGTCTGGACACGATGAACACTGAAGCTTTCTTT
CASSLDTMNTEAFF
>.|TRBJ2-3|TRBV27|.
TGTGCCAGCAGGGGTATTGACACAGATACGCAGTATTTT
CASRGIDTDTQYF
>few|TRBJ1-1|TRBV30|.
TGTGCCTGGAGTGGAGGAGGTCGTGGAGCTTTCTTT
CAWSGGGRGAFF
>.|TRBJ1-1|TRBV9|.
TGTGCCAGCAGCCCCAGAAGCCTAGGCCTTGAAGCTTTCTTT
CASSPRSLGLEAFF
>.|TRBJ2-5|TRBV10-3|TRBD1
TGTGCCATCAGTGGGACAGGGGAGGAGACCCAGTACTTC
CAISGTGEETQYF
>.|TRBJ1-2|TRBV7-9|TRBD1
TGTGCCAGCAGCATATGGCCCGGGACAGAGTATGGCTACACCTTC
CASSIWPGTEYGYTF
>.|TRBJ1-2|TRBV7-9|.
TGTGCCAGCAACCTAGACGGGGGGGCAGGCTTGGCTCGTGGCTACACCTTC
CASNLDGGAGLARGYTF
>once|TRBJ2-7|TRBV7-3|TRBD1
TGTGCCAGCAGCCGGGACAGGGAAAACGAGCAGTACTTC
CASSRDRENEQYF
>.|TRBJ1-2|TRBV30|.
TGTGCCTGGAGTGTAGTAACCCCACACTATGGCTACACCTTC
CAWSVVTPHYGYTF